These 20 T cell receptor beta chains share one sample of origin, sequenced in a study of sequential checkpoint blockade in melanoma. As to treatment: randomized to nivolumab then ipilimumab (arm A) or the reverse (arm B). Produced via immunoSEQ multiplex PCR; TCRdb's table is partial and in-frame only. The sample consists of 9,500 to 15,000 clones, approximately 80% of them appearing once. The sequencing here drew on CD8+ T cells sorted from blood (inferred from file names), taken from a patient given nivolumab and ipilimumab in sequence. These receptors were obtained from a human donor with melanoma.

The chain recombines TRBV6-5 with TRBJ2-7; the match to TRBD1 covers 7 bases. This CDR3 spans 16 amino acids. Trimming removed 0 bases from V and 0 bases from J; junction bases left unmatched: 5. Germline loops: CDR1 MNHEY, CDR2 SVGAGI. The CDR3 sequence is CASSYSRDRVSYEQYF. The CDR3 nucleotides are TGTGCCAGCAGTTACTCGAGGGACAGAGTCTCCTACGAGCAGTACTTC.

The chain employs TRBV10-2 and TRBJ2-1, with 9 nucleotides matching TRBD2. The CDR3 covers 16 residues. Losses at the gene ends were 1 base for V and 8 bases for J; bases not matched to a gene: 9. The germline V gene has CDR1 WSHSY and CDR2 SAAADI. CDR3 coding DNA: TGCGCCAGCAGTGAGTTAGCGGGGGTACTCAAGGATGAGCAGTTCTTC. Residues: CASSELAGVLKDEQFF.

The CDR3 region has the DNA TGTGCCAGCAGTTGGGGCCCTCTGGGGAACACTGAAGCTTTCTTT. Protein sequence: CASSWGPLGNTEAFF. The chain uses TRBV6-5 and TRBJ1-1, with D maybe TRBD1 (5 bases). V lost 4 bases and J lost 1, with 13 bases in between. Germline V gene lookup returns CDR1 MNHEY and CDR2 SVGAGI. The CDR3 has 15 residues.

The rearrangement links TRBV14 to TRBJ2-7; TRBD1 agrees at 8 bases. The V and J ends lost 1 base and 6 bases, in that order; junction bases with no gene match: 5. Germline CDR1 and CDR2: SGHDN and FVKESK. This CDR3 is 14 amino acids long. The CDR3 DNA is TGTGCCAGCAGCCAAGTCGGACAGGGCGGCGAGCAGTACTTC. This translates into CASSQVGQGGEQYF.

The chain uses TRBV5-1 and TRBJ2-5; unclear D gene. Looked up from germline, CDR1 is SGHRS and CDR2 is YFSETQ. V lost 1 base and J 5 bases, leaving 3 bases between the germline ends. The CDR3 spans 11 residues. The CDR3: CASSLLETQYF. The CDR3, as DNA: TGCGCCAGCAGCTTGCTGGAGACCCAGTACTTC.

V usage is TRBV5-6 and J usage is TRBJ1-1; D remains ambiguous. The CDR3 is made up of 15 amino acids. Trimming removed 4 bases at V and 3 bases at J, with 16 bases between. The germline CDR1 and CDR2 sequences are SGHDT and YYEEEE. The CDR3 loop is CASSPGEGGYTEAFF. DNA for the CDR3: TGTGCCAGCAGCCCTGGAGAAGGAGGGTACACTGAAGCTTTCTTT. Together with reference TRBV5-6 and TRBJ1-1, the CDR3 gives the full variable domain: DAGVTQSPTHLIKTRGQQVTLRCSPKSGHDTVSWYQQALGQGPQFIFQYYEEEERQRGNFPDRFSGHQFPNYSSELNVNALLLGDSALYLCASSPGEGGYTEAFFGQGTRLTVV.

The V call is TRBV27, the J call TRBJ2-7; 8 nucleotides match TRBD2. The CDR3 extends over 13 amino acids. The trim removed 5 bases at V and 2 bases at J, leaving 2 bases unmatched. CDR1 is MNHEY and CDR2 is SMNVEV in the germline V gene (reference sequence). CDR3 region: CASSPGLAYEQYF. The DNA of the CDR3 is TGTGCCAGCAGTCCGGGACTAGCCTACGAGCAGTACTTC.

The V and J genes are TRBV13 and TRBJ2-7; no reliable D call. Trimming pared 5 bases from V and 4 bases from J, leaving 12 bases between. The CDR3 contains 13 residues. Germline lookup yields CDR1 PRHDT and CDR2 FYEKMQ (reference sequence). The CDR3 spells CASSDGLEYEQYF. CDR3 sequence (DNA): TGTGCCAGCAGCGACGGCCTAGAGTACGAGCAGTACTTC.

The chain couples TRBV9 to TRBJ2-1; 7 bases line up with TRBD2. The CDR3 covers 15 residues. V lost 0 bases, J lost 3 bases, and 3 bases stayed unmatched. CDR1 SGDLS and CDR2 YYNGEE come from the germline V gene. The CDR3 loop reads CASSVEGTIYNEQFF. In DNA form, the CDR3 reads TGTGCCAGCAGCGTAGAAGGGACTATCTACAATGAGCAGTTCTTC.

The chain combines TRBV30 with TRBJ1-6, with a possible D match to TRBD1 (5 bases). Trimming pared 2 bases from V and 9 bases from J, leaving 11 bases between. The CDR3 loop spans 13 amino acids. Germline V gives CDR1 GTSNPN, CDR2 SVGIG (reference sequence). The CDR3 DNA is TGTGCCTGGAGTCCGCAGGGCGGTTCACCCCTCCACTTT. This gives the protein CAWSPQGGSPLHF.

The V gene is TRBV13, the J gene TRBJ2-5; 8 bases map to TRBD1. This CDR3 is built from 13 residues. Germline V gives CDR1 PRHDT, CDR2 FYEKMQ (reference sequence). The trim removed 7 bases at V and 3 bases at J, leaving 4 bases unmatched. CDR3 residues: CASKQGVEETQYF. In nucleotides, the CDR3 is TGTGCCAGCAAACAGGGGGTCGAAGAGACCCAGTACTTC.

This chain uses TRBV5-4 with TRBJ1-2; 7 nucleotides line up with TRBD1. The CDR3 sequence is 15 residues long. CDR1 and CDR2 from the germline V gene are SGHNT and YYREEE (reference sequence). The J segment lost 4 bases and the V segment lost 4 bases, leaving 10 bases of the junction unmatched. The CDR3 DNA reads TGTGCCAGCAGCCCCGGACAGGAGACGTCCTATGGCTACACCTTC. This gives the protein CASSPGQETSYGYTF.

The chain joins TRBV29-1 to TRBJ2-2; D is possibly TRBD1 (5 bases). The V end was cut by 1 base, the J end by 6 bases, with 9 bases between. Germline V gene data show CDR1 as SQVTM and CDR2 as ANQGSEA. The CDR3 has 13 residues. CDR3 sequence reads: CSVEGGWAGELFF. The CDR3, as DNA: TGCAGCGTTGAAGGGGGCTGGGCCGGGGAGCTGTTTTTT.

The chain is built from TRBV7-2 and TRBJ2-7, with D possibly TRBD1 on 6 matching bases. Trimming took off 5 bases at V and 3 bases at J, with 14 bases between the two ends. The CDR3 totals 14 residues. From germline, CDR1 is SGHTA and CDR2 FQGNSA. The CDR3 sequence is CASSPTPRGYEQYF. The CDR3 DNA reads as TGTGCCAGCAGCCCGACCCCCAGGGGCTACGAGCAGTACTTC.

The genes are TRBV7-9 and TRBJ2-5, with D unresolved. Trimming shortened V by 5 bases and J by 5 bases, and 15 bases separated the two germline ends. Per the germline V gene, CDR1 is SEHNR and CDR2 is FQNEAQ (reference sequence). The CDR3 totals 14 residues. In DNA form, the CDR3 reads TGTGCCAGCAGCGAAAGTCAGAAACCGGAGACCCAGTACTTC. Its protein is CASSESQKPETQYF.

This rearrangement joins TRBV7-9 to TRBJ1-2; 9 nucleotides align to TRBD1. V shed 3 bases and J 6 bases; nucleotides not matched to a gene: 8. CDR3 size: 15 residues. Per the germline V gene, CDR1 is SEHNR and CDR2 is FQNEAQ (reference sequence). The CDR3 sequence: CASSLGQGSSDGYTF. The CDR3 DNA reads as TGTGCCAGCAGCTTGGGACAGGGCTCGTCGGATGGCTACACCTTC.

This clone was observed a single time. The rearrangement uses TRBV18 and TRBJ1-1; 9 nucleotides line up with TRBD1. CDR1 is KGHSH and CDR2 is LQKENI in the germline V gene. The CDR3 contains 18 residues. With V trimmed by 0 bases and J by 3 bases, 11 bases remained unmatched. This CDR3 reads CASSPPRQGVGWYTEAFF. CDR3 bases: TGTGCCAGCTCACCACCGAGACAGGGGGTGGGGTGGTACACTGAAGCTTTCTTT.

This clone has a single count. Here the CDR3 reads CASSLSSDTQYF. The CDR3, as DNA: TGCGCCAGCAGCCTCTCGAGTGATACGCAGTATTTT. V usage is TRBV4-1 and J usage is TRBJ2-3; unclear D gene. V was shortened by 4 bases and J by 6 bases, with 8 bases between the two germline ends. This CDR3 contains 12 residues. Germline CDR1 MGHRA, CDR2 YSYEKL.

This clone was recorded only once. The chain has TRBV5-1 and TRBJ2-4; 11 bases align to TRBD1. Trimming removed 2 bases from V and 8 bases from J; junction bases left unmatched: 3. The CDR3 has 14 amino acids. Germline CDR1 is SGHRS and CDR2 is YFSETQ. The CDR3 DNA reads TGCGCCAGCAGCTTTGGACAGGGGGCGGACATTCAGTACTTC. Its translation: CASSFGQGADIQYF.

V gene TRBV5-4 combines with J gene TRBJ2-5, with D tentatively TRBD1 (6 bases). The germline V gene encodes CDR1 SGHNT and CDR2 YYREEE (reference sequence). CDR3 size: 14 residues. V lost 4 bases and J 3 bases, leaving 13 bases between the germline ends. This chain's CDR3 is CASSPGTSKETQYF. CDR3 DNA sequence: TGTGCCAGCAGCCCCGGGACATCAAAAGAGACCCAGTACTTC.